The clone carrying this T cell receptor (beta chain) was seen at least ten times. The germline CDR1 and CDR2 sequences are DFQATT and SNEGSKA (reference sequence). Trimming shortened V by 3 bases and J by 3 bases, and 8 bases separated the two germline ends. The CDR3 consists of 12 residues. The sample belongs to a study of T cells in Graves' hyperthyroidism and ophthalmopathy. Amplification yielded TCR beta CDR3 regions, with RNA transcripts as the source. The HTBI primer set was used in a first-round RT-PCR of the TCR CDR3. TCRdb independently ran MiXCR on the multiplex PCR reads; one entry per CDR3 protein. The sample includes 600,000 or so distinct CDR3 sequences, more than 12% of them seen just once. Subjects with ophthalmopathy showed a Clinical Activity Score no lower than 3, a NOSPECS grade no lower than 4, and a duration shorter than 3 months. Exclusion criteria comprised uncontrolled infection, other autoimmune disease, pregnancy or lactation. Extraction of PBMCs used roughly 9.6 ml of fresh peripheral blood.

Sample: blood. The chain has TRBV20-1 and TRBJ2-5, with D uncertain. The clonotype was recovered from a woman in her forties or fifties with Graves' ophthalmopathy. The CDR3 nucleotides are TGCAGTGCTAGTCCCAGAAAAGAGACCCAGTACTTC. It is translated as CSASPRKETQYF.